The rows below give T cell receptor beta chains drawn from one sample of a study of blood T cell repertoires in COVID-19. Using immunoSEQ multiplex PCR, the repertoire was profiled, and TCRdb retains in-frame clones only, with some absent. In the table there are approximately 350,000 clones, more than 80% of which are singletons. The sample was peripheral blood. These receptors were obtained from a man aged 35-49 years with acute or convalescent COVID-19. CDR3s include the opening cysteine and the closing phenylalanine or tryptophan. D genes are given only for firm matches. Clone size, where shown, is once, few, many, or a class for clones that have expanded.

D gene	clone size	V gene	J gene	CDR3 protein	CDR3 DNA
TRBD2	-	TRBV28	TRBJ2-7	CASSFDREAYEQYF	TGTGCCAGCAGTTTCGACCGGGAGGCCTACGAGCAGTACTTC
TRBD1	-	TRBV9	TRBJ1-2	CASSPWDRLVGYTF	TGTGCCAGCAGCCCTTGGGACAGGTTGGTGGGCTACACCTTC
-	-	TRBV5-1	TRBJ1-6	CASSLGRGLILYNSPLHF	TGCGCCAGCAGCTTGGGTCGAGGCCTGATCCTTTATAATTCACCCCTCCACTTT
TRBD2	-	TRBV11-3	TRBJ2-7	CASSDGGDYEQYF	TGTGCCAGCAGCGACGGGGGGGACTACGAGCAGTACTTC
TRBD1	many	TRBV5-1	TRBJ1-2	CASSLATGMHGYTF	TGCGCCAGCAGCTTGGCGACAGGGATGCATGGCTACACCTTC
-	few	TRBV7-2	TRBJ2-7	CASTSQSYEQYF	TGTGCCAGCACGAGTCAATCCTACGAGCAGTACTTC
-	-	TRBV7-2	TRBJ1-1	CASSYRQNTEAFF	TGTGCCAGCAGCTACAGACAGAACACTGAAGCTTTCTTT
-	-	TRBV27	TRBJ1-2	CASSLKGGNYGYTF	TGTGCCAGCAGTTTAAAGGGGGGGAACTATGGCTACACCTTC
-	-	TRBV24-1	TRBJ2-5	CATSLGETQYF	TGTGCCACCAGCCTAGGAGAGACCCAGTACTTC
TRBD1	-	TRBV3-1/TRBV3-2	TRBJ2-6	CASSHLDRAPGANVLTF	TGTGCCAGCAGCCACTTAGACAGGGCCCCCGGGGCCAACGTCCTGACTTTC
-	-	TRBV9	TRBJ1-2	CASSAPSVSYGYTF	TGTGCCAGCAGCGCACCCAGCGTTAGCTATGGCTACACCTTC
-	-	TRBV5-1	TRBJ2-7	CASTQWGQTHEQYF	TGCGCCAGCACCCAGTGGGGACAAACCCACGAGCAGTACTTC
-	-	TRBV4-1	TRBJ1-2	CASSQVGQGIWGYTF	TGCGCCAGCAGCCAAGTCGGCCAGGGGATTTGGGGCTACACCTTC
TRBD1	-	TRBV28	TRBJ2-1	CASSSLDREYNEQFF	TGTGCCAGCAGTTCCCTGGACAGGGAGTACAATGAGCAGTTCTTC
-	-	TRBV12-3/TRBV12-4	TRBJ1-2	CASSLLGDGYTF	TGTGCCAGCAGTTTGCTGGGAGATGGCTACACCTTC
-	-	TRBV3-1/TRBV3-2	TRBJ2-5	CASSHNQETQYF	TGTGCCAGCAGCCACAACCAAGAGACCCAGTACTTC
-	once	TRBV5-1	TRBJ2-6	CASSSTTGANVLTF	TGCGCCAGCAGCTCAACTACTGGGGCCAACGTCCTGACTTTC
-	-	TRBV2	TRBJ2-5	CASVRDFQETQYF	TGTGCCAGCGTCAGGGACTTCCAAGAGACCCAGTACTTC
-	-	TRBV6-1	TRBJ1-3	CASSERQVLSGNTIYF	TGTGCCAGCAGTGAGAGACAGGTCCTCTCTGGAAACACCATATATTTT
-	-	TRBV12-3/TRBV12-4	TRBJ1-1	CASVGGGAEAFF	TGTGCCAGCGTGGGGGGAGGTGCTGAAGCTTTCTTT
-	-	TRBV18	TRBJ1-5	CASSMRSESNQPQHF	TGTGCCAGCTCAATGAGAAGTGAAAGCAATCAGCCCCAGCATTTT
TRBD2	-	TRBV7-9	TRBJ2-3	CASSLTYRQRGGTDTQYF	TGTGCCAGCAGCTTAACATACCGCCAGCGGGGTGGCACAGATACGCAGTATTTT
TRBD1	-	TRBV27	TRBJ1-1	CASSLSRGQGGTEAFF	TGTGCCAGCAGTTTATCGAGGGGACAGGGGGGCACTGAAGCTTTCTTT
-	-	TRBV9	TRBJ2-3	CASSVRASSTDTQYF	TGTGCCAGCAGCGTGAGGGCGTCTAGCACAGATACGCAGTATTTT
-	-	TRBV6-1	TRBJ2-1	CASSDAPGTSAYNEQFF	TGTGCCAGCAGTGACGCCCCGGGGACATCAGCCTACAATGAGCAGTTCTTC
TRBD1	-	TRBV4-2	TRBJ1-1	CASSTQGANTEAFF	TGTGCCAGCAGCACACAGGGGGCAAACACTGAAGCTTTCTTT
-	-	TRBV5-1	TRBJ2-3	CASKATGGTDTQYF	TGCGCCAGCAAGGCAACGGGAGGCACAGATACGCAGTATTTT
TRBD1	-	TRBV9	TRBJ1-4	CASNRDSYNEKLFF	TGTGCCAGTAACCGGGACAGCTATAATGAAAAACTGTTTTTT
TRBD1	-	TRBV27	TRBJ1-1	CASSLRSRTGVEAFF	TGTGCCAGCAGTTTAAGAAGCAGGACAGGGGTTGAAGCTTTCTTT
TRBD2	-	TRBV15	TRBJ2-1	CATSGTSGRTHEQFF	TGTGCCACCAGCGGTACTAGCGGGAGAACCCATGAGCAGTTCTTC
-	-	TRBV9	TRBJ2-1	CASSSLGTPNEQFF	TGTGCCAGCAGCTCCCTAGGGACTCCCAATGAGCAGTTCTTC
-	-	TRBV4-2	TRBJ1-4	CASSHGGLGEKLFF	TGTGCCAGCAGCCATGGGGGGTTGGGTGAAAAACTGTTTTTT
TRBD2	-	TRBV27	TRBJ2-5	CASCPSGGYEETQYF	TGTGCCAGCTGCCCTAGCGGGGGCTATGAAGAGACCCAGTACTTC
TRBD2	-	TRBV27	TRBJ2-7	CASSPRTSGYEQYF	TGTGCCAGCAGTCCAAGGACTAGCGGCTACGAGCAGTACTTC
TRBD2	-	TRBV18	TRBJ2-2	CASSPGLAGTGELFF	TGTGCCAGCTCTCCTGGACTAGCGGGGACCGGGGAGCTGTTTTTT
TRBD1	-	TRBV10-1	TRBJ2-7	CASSEGGDRDLKGATYEQYF	TGCGCCAGCAGTGAGGGTGGAGACAGGGACCTGAAGGGAGCCACCTACGAGCAGTACTTC
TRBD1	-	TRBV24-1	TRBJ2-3	CATSEGTGGADTQYF	TGTGCCACCAGTGAAGGGACAGGGGGCGCAGATACGCAGTATTTT
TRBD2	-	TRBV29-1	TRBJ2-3	CSVEDLERDLGDTQYF	TGCAGCGTTGAAGATCTTGAGCGGGACCTAGGGGATACGCAGTATTTT
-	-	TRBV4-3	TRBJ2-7	CASSQERHSYEQYF	TGCGCCAGCAGCCAAGAGCGGCACTCCTACGAGCAGTACTTC
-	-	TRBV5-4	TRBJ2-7	CASSPGGSYEQYF	TGTGCCAGCAGCCCAGGAGGCTCCTACGAGCAGTACTTC